This T cell receptor beta chain was identified in a study of T cells after yellow fever vaccination. General study points: Researchers cautioned that FACS-sorted repertoires could harbor abundant clonotypes contaminating from the bulk population. Post-booster repertoires contained most primary-vaccination clones again (approximately 97% CD4, about 88% CD8).

As concerns this clonotype: Its antigen is undetermined.

V was pared by 0 bases and J by 2 bases, with 13 bases between. Germline V gives CDR1 SGHTA, CDR2 FQGNSA. This CDR3 region has 16 residues. TCRdb reanalysed the 5' RACE reads using MiXCR and keeps one entry per CDR3 protein. The repertoire consists of some 120,000 distinct CDR3 sequences, with roughly 8.9% occurring once and the leading ten covering roughly 25%. V gene TRBV7-2 combines with J gene TRBJ2-5, with D possibly being TRBD2 (5 bases). The source material was CD8+ T cells sorted from PBMCs, sampled 45 days after the yellow fever booster vaccination. The TCR comes from a man aged 25 to 40 who received the YFV17D yellow fever vaccine. CDR3 residues: CASSLARVDSQETQYF. The CDR3 region has the DNA TGTGCCAGCAGCTTAGCGCGGGTGGACTCTCAAGAGACCCAGTACTTC. The full variable domain, with the rest looked up from reference TRBV7-2 and TRBJ2-5, is GAGVSQSPSNKVTEKGKDVELRCDPISGHTALYWYRQSLGQGLEFLIYFQGNSAPDKSGLPSDRFSAERTGGSVSTLTIQRTQQEDSAVYLCASSLARVDSQETQYFGPGTRLLVL.